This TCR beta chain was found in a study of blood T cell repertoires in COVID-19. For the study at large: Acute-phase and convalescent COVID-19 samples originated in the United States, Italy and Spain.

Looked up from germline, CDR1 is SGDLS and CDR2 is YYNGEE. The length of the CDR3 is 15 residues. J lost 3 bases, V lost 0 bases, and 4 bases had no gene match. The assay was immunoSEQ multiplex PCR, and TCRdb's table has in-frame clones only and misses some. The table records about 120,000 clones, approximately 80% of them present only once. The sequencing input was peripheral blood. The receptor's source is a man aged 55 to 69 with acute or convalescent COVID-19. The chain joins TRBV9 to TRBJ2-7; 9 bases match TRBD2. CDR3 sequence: CASSVGSGGYYEQYF. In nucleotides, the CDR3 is TGTGCCAGCAGCGTAGGTAGCGGGGGTTACTACGAGCAGTACTTC.